This T cell receptor (beta chain) was recorded in a study of T cell responses to AZD1222 COVID-19 vaccine. Points from the study as a whole: Close to half of spike-specific TCRs reportedly recognize unmutated variant regions.

This clone was seen only once. The antigen remains unidentified. Profiling relied on immunoSEQ multiplex PCR, and the TCRdb table lists in-frame clones only, not all of them. The sample has 130,000 or so clones; less than 95% are singletons. Sequencing used peripheral blood, obtained on day 0 of AZD1222 vaccination. This sequence was found in an adult in good health.

The CDR3 DNA reads TGTGCCAGCAGTTTACGAGGGTCACCCCAGCCCCAGCATTTT. It specifies CASSLRGSPQPQHF. The chain has TRBV27 and TRBJ1-5; no clear D gene. V was cut by 2 bases and J by 7 bases, with 12 bases left in between. The germline gives CDR1 MNHEY, CDR2 SMNVEV (reference sequence). This CDR3 has 14 amino acids.